A single T cell receptor (beta chain) is shown here with its context. The sample belongs to a study of CD8+ T cells in alopecia areata. Isolated RNA was reverse transcribed into cDNA used as the sequencing template. Measured with immunoSEQ multiplex PCR; TCRdb has only the in-frame clones, and not every one. Of more than 95,000 clones in the sample, around 50% were seen once. Germline V gene lookup returns CDR1 PRHDT and CDR2 FYEKMQ (reference sequence). CDR3 length equals 12 residues. Trimming removed 4 bases at V and 0 bases at J, with 4 bases between. This sequence was found in a human donor with alopecia areata. The material sequenced was NKG2D-low CD8+ T cells sorted from blood. The chain has TRBV13 and TRBJ2-7; D not certain. The CDR3 region has the DNA TGTGCCAGCAGCTGGAGCTCCTACGAGCAGTACTTC. It is translated as CASSWSSYEQYF.